The source of this TCR beta chain is a study of regulatory T cells in long-lasting Graves disease. Overall study: Over 5 years of antithyroid drugs plus positive TSH receptor antibodies defined persistent Graves' disease.

Trimming removed 8 bases at V and 0 bases at J, with 11 bases between. Germline values: CDR1 ENHRY, CDR2 SYGVKD. The CDR3 consists of 13 residues. Time point here: persistent/refractory GD, antithyroid drugs over 5 years with positive TRAb. Making the TCR library involved RNA that had been extracted from PBMCs. Guidelines of the American Thyroid Association were used to diagnose Graves' disease. Through Arm-PCR of CDR3 regions and iRepertoire HTBI primers, TCR beta libraries were built. TCRdb re-called the multiplex PCR reads with MiXCR, one entry per CDR3 protein. The sample holds around 450,000 distinct CDR3 sequences, 20% to 25% seen once. Comments on this clonotype: The antigen is undetermined.

Overall study findings and caveats: In persistent patients, shared public clonotypes (around 2,600) outnumbered those in new patients (about 1,000). It was in persistent disease that TRBV28, TRBJ1-2 and TRBJ2-5 were favored.

The sample consisted of peripheral blood mononuclear cells (PBMCs), taken when the disease was refractory, from a patient treated with antithyroid drugs. This TCR was sampled from a female donor with Graves disease. The chain links TRBV10-3 to TRBJ2-7; possible D gene TRBD1, 5 bases. CDR3 region: CAIARAFSYEQYF. Written as DNA, the CDR3 is TGTGCCATCGCCAGGGCCTTCTCCTACGAGCAGTACTTC.